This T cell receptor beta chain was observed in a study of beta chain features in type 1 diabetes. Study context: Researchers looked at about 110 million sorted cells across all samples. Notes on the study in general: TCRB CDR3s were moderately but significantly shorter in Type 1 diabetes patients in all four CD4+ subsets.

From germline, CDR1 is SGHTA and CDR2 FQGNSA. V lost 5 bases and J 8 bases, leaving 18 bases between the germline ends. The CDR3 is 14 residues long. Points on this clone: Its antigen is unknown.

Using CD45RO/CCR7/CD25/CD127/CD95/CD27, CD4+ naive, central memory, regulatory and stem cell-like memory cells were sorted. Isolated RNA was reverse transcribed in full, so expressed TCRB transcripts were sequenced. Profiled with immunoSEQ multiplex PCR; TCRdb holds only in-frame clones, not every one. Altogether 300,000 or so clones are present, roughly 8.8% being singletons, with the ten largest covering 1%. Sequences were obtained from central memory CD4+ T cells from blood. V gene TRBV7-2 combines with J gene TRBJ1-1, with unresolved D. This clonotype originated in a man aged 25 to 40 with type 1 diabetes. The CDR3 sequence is CASSPDRSRMEAFF. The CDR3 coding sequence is TGTGCCAGCAGCCCGGACCGTAGTAGGATGGAAGCTTTCTTT.